The rows below give T cell receptor beta chains drawn from one sample of a study of cytomegalovirus exposure and HLA in healthy donors. The method was immunoSEQ multiplex PCR; TCRdb's version includes in-frame clones alone and lacks a portion of them. The repertoire includes 140,000 to 150,000 clones, around three quarters of them detected once, and around 2.2% sits in the top ten. The material sequenced was PBMCs. These receptor sequences come from a man aged 35 to 55 in good health and CMV-seronegative. CDR3s include the opening cysteine and the closing phenylalanine or tryptophan. D genes are given only for firm matches. Clone size is given for some rows only: seen once, a few or many times, or a class if the clone is expanded.

J: TRBJ2-7; D: .; length: 15; size: .; V: TRBV25-1; CDR3: CASSPRDTTNHEQYF; DNA: TGTGCCAGCAGTCCCCGGGACACCACGAACCACGAGCAGTACTTC
J: TRBJ1-2; D: .; length: 15; size: .; V: TRBV12-2; CDR3: CASRLDRGGTRGYTF; DNA: TGTGCAAGTCGCTTAGATCGCGGGGGTACTCGTGGCTACACCTTC
J: TRBJ1-5; D: TRBD1; length: 15; size: once; V: TRBV2; CDR3: CASSLDRVAGQPQNF; DNA: TGTGCCAGCAGTTTGGACAGGGTAGCAGGTCAGCCCCAGAATTTT
J: TRBJ1-1; D: TRBD1; length: 14; size: once; V: TRBV27; CDR3: CASSGPGTGFEAFF; DNA: TGTGCCAGCAGTGGACCCGGGACAGGGTTTGAAGCTTTCTTT
J: TRBJ1-2; D: .; length: 15; size: .; V: TRBV5-1; CDR3: CASSLSGLSNYGYTF; DNA: TGCGCCAGCAGCTTGTCAGGATTAAGTAACTATGGCTACACCTTC
J: TRBJ2-5; D: .; length: 14; size: .; V: TRBV5-4; CDR3: CASSLGSGSETQYF; DNA: TGTGCCAGCAGCCTCGGGTCGGGTTCTGAGACCCAGTACTTC
J: TRBJ1-2; D: .; length: 11; size: .; V: TRBV16; CDR3: CASSLSYGYTF; DNA: TGTGCCAGCAGCCTTTCGTATGGCTACACCTTC
J: TRBJ2-1; D: .; length: 14; size: .; V: TRBV7-3; CDR3: CASSLNPRGSEQFF; DNA: TGTGCCAGCAGCTTAAACCCAAGAGGGTCGGAGCAGTTCTTC
J: TRBJ2-7; D: .; length: 15; size: .; V: TRBV2; CDR3: CASIPKRAGSYEQYF; DNA: TGTGCCAGCATCCCCAAGCGGGCTGGGAGCTACGAGCAGTACTTC
J: TRBJ2-5; D: TRBD2; length: 15; size: .; V: TRBV6-5; CDR3: CASRGRGGRIETQYF; DNA: TGTGCCAGCAGAGGGCGGGGGGGCCGCATTGAGACCCAGTACTTC
J: TRBJ1-2; D: .; length: 15; size: .; V: TRBV7-8; CDR3: CASSFRGGGDYGYPF; DNA: TGTGCCAGCAGCTTTAGGGGGGGCGGTGACTATGGCTACCCCTTC
J: TRBJ1-2; D: .; length: 14; size: .; V: TRBV7-9; CDR3: CASSSTGFLYGYTF; DNA: TGCGCCAGCAGCTCCACAGGGTTTTTGTATGGCTACACCTTC
J: TRBJ1-1; D: .; length: 12; size: .; V: TRBV5-1; CDR3: CASSGRGTEAFF; DNA: TGCGCCAGCAGTGGACGGGGGACTGAAGCTTTCTTT
J: TRBJ1-6; D: .; length: 14; size: .; V: TRBV6-5; CDR3: CASSYGRDNSPLHF; DNA: TGTGCCAGCAGTTACGGCAGGGATAATTCACCCCTCCACTTT
J: TRBJ2-1; D: .; length: 15; size: .; V: TRBV5-1; CDR3: CASSPRGSGYNEQFF; DNA: TGCGCCAGCAGCCCCCGCGGTAGCGGTTACAATGAGCAGTTCTTC
J: TRBJ1-2; D: .; length: 14; size: .; V: TRBV6-1; CDR3: CASSEQGRMYGYTF; DNA: TGTGCCAGCAGTGAGCAGGGTCGAATGTATGGCTACACCTTC
J: TRBJ1-2; D: .; length: 15; size: .; V: TRBV6-5; CDR3: CASSSTGPPNYGYTF; DNA: TGTGCCAGCAGTTCCACAGGTCCCCCTAACTATGGCTACACCTTC
J: TRBJ1-2; D: .; length: 11; size: .; V: TRBV30; CDR3: CAWKTQGGYTF; DNA: TGTGCCTGGAAGACCCAGGGGGGCTACACCTTC
J: TRBJ2-1; D: TRBD2; length: 16; size: .; V: TRBV13; CDR3: CASSPETSGAYNEQFF; DNA: TGTGCCAGCAGCCCCGAAACTAGCGGGGCGTACAATGAGCAGTTCTTC
J: TRBJ2-5; D: TRBD2; length: 15; size: .; V: TRBV10-3; CDR3: CAIRGSGTSGDQVDF; DNA: TGTGCCATCAGGGGGTCCGGGACTAGCGGGGACCAAGTGGACTTC
J: TRBJ1-2; D: TRBD1; length: 13; size: .; V: TRBV6-5; CDR3: CASSYDRGRGYTF; DNA: TGTGCCAGCAGTTACGACAGGGGGCGTGGCTACACCTTC
J: TRBJ2-7; D: .; length: 16; size: .; V: TRBV4-3; CDR3: CASSQEGPPGPYEQYF; DNA: TGCGCCAGCAGCCAAGAGGGCCCGCCCGGTCCCTACGAGCAGTACTTC
J: TRBJ2-7; D: .; length: 13; size: .; V: TRBV29-1; CDR3: CSVQGPSSYEQYF; DNA: TGCAGCGTTCAGGGGCCTAGCTCCTACGAGCAGTACTTC
J: TRBJ1-1; D: .; length: 14; size: .; V: TRBV7-9; CDR3: CASSLEGSLTEAFF; DNA: TGTGCCAGCAGCTTAGAGGGGTCGCTCACTGAAGCTTTCTTT
J: TRBJ2-7; D: TRBD1; length: 15; size: few; V: TRBV19; CDR3: CASSTTGARFYEQYF; DNA: TGTGCCAGTAGTACCACAGGGGCACGGTTCTACGAGCAGTACTTC
J: TRBJ2-7; D: TRBD1; length: 19; size: .; V: TRBV13; CDR3: CASSSRDVWGTGVSYEQYF; DNA: TGTGCCAGCAGCTCGAGGGATGTGTGGGGGACAGGAGTCTCCTACGAGCAGTACTTC
J: TRBJ2-3; D: TRBD2; length: 16; size: .; V: TRBV6-4; CDR3: CASSDSTSGGADTQYF; DNA: TGTGCCAGCAGTGACTCGACTAGCGGGGGGGCAGATACGCAGTATTTT
J: TRBJ1-3; D: TRBD1; length: 14; size: .; V: TRBV29-1; CDR3: CSVAGQISGNTIYF; DNA: TGCAGCGTTGCGGGACAGATCTCTGGAAACACCATATATTTT
J: TRBJ2-5; D: .; length: 17; size: .; V: TRBV7-9; CDR3: CASNEPLGQGGTETQYF; DNA: TGTGCCAGCAACGAACCCCTCGGACAGGGAGGGACAGAGACCCAGTACTTC